Following are 9 T cell receptor beta chains from one sample sequenced in a study of blood T cells in healthy people across ages. Together with a sample-barcoded 5' primer, a J-beta primer mix was included in a second PCR lasting about 6 to 11 cycles. TCRdb used MiXCR to reprocess the 5' RACE reads, holding one entry per CDR3 protein. The repertoire holds about 800,000 distinct CDR3 sequences, with around 25% as singletons. The same sample was also studied in work on T cells of mothers and their children.

Sequenced material: blood. These receptors all come from a boy aged 5 to 17 in good health.

This clonotype was seen a handful of times. The chain links TRBV7-9 to TRBJ1-1, with D unresolved. Trimming pared 4 bases from V and 0 bases from J, leaving 6 bases between. The germline gives CDR1 SEHNR, CDR2 FQNEAQ (reference sequence). CDR3 length: 13 amino acids. The CDR3 DNA is TGTGCCAGCAGCTCAAACCTGAACACTGAAGCTTTCTTT. It encodes CASSSNLNTEAFF.

This clonotype has just a few counts. The rearrangement joins TRBV11-1 to TRBJ2-5, with D possibly called TRBD1 or TRBD2 (5 bases each). The CDR3 has 15 residues. V dropped 4 bases and J dropped 1 base, with 13 bases sitting between them. In germline, CDR1 is SGHAT, CDR2 FQDESV (reference sequence). The DNA for the CDR3 is TGTGCCAGCAGCTGGGGACGGAAGACCCAAGAGACCCAGTACTTC. This codes for CASSWGRKTQETQYF.

This chain joins TRBV27 and TRBJ2-2; perhaps TRBD1 as D (6 bases). Germline V CDR1 and CDR2: MNHEY, SMNVEV (reference sequence). CDR3 length: 14 amino acids. Trimming took 3 bases from V and 8 from J, leaving 13 bases between them. The chain's CDR3 is CASSFERGLGELFF. CDR3 DNA sequence: TGTGCCAGCAGTTTCGAAAGGGGGTTGGGGGAGCTGTTTTTT.

This rearrangement joins TRBV12-3 or TRBV12-4 to TRBJ1-2; tentatively, D is TRBD1 (5 bases). The CDR3 length is 13 residues. Trimming cost V 5 bases and J 6 bases, with 13 bases left between them. CDR3 in amino acids: CASSLGVYDGYTF. The DNA of the CDR3 is TGTGCCAGCAGTCTAGGGGTGTACGATGGCTACACCTTC.

This clonotype turned up a few times. J is TRBJ2-1 and V is TRBV20-1; the D gene could be TRBD1 or TRBD2 (6 bases each). The V and J ends lost 0 bases and 5 bases respectively, with 11 bases between them. The germline CDR1 and CDR2 sequences are DFQATT and SNEGSKA (reference sequence). This CDR3 comprises 14 residues. DNA of the CDR3: TGCAGTGCTAGAGATCCGGGGGCTAACAATGAGCAGTTCTTC. Its protein product is CSARDPGANNEQFF.

The rearrangement joins TRBV27 to TRBJ2-1; possibly TRBD1 for D (6 bases). The V gene lost 3 bases and the J gene lost 0 bases, with 15 bases spanning the gap. Germline CDR1 MNHEY, CDR2 SMNVEV (reference sequence). The CDR3 totals 17 residues. The CDR3 sequence: CASSFLSGVSSYNEQFF. The CDR3 region has the DNA TGTGCCAGCAGTTTCCTTTCAGGGGTCAGCTCCTACAATGAGCAGTTCTTC.

This clonotype was seen a single time. This chain connects TRBV12-3 or TRBV12-4 to TRBJ1-4, with unresolved D. The CDR3 spans 16 residues. Trimming took off 5 bases at V and 7 bases at J, with 20 bases between the two ends. The CDR3 loop reads CASSPQVLPRSEKLFF. The CDR3 DNA reads TGTGCCAGCAGTCCGCAGGTCCTGCCCCGCTCTGAAAAACTGTTTTTT.

This clonotype has more than one count but fewer than ten. The genes are TRBV11-2 and TRBJ2-6; 7 bases match TRBD1. Trimming at V came to 5 bases and at J to 4 bases, leaving 5 bases not matched to a gene. CDR3 size: 15 residues. From germline, CDR1 is SGHAT and CDR2 FQNNGV. The CDR3 nucleotides read TGTGCCAGCAGCACGACAGGGAACGGGGCCAACGTCCTGACTTTC. Protein: CASSTTGNGANVLTF.

The gene calls are TRBV7-2 and TRBJ2-7; 9 bases match TRBD1. The J call is doubtful: the DNA matches TRBJ2-5 better. The CDR3 consists of 17 residues. CDR1 and CDR2 (germline): SGHTA, FQGNSA. The CDR3: CASSRLTGTGTGETQYF. The CDR3 nucleotides are TGTGCCAGCAGCCGACTGACCGGGACAGGGACTGGAGAGACCCAGTACTTC.